What follows are 31 T cell receptor beta chains derived from one specimen sequenced in a study of blood T cell repertoires in COVID-19. Sequenced by immunoSEQ multiplex PCR; TCRdb stores in-frame clones only, minus some. The sample includes approximately 130,000 clones, approximately 85% of them seen just once. The sequencing sample was made of peripheral blood. These receptors were collected from a human donor in a cohort sampled during active COVID-19.

This chain uses TRBV18 with TRBJ2-1; 11 nucleotides agree with TRBD2. CDR3 length equals 14 residues. The V gene's germline CDR1 is KGHSH and CDR2 LQKENI. The V gene end was trimmed by 11 bases and the J gene end by 5 bases; junction bases not matched to a gene: 8. The CDR3 DNA reads as TGTGCCGGGGCGACTAGCGGGACTAACAATGAGCAGTTCTTC. Translating gives CAGATSGTNNEQFF.

This chain joins TRBV5-6 and TRBJ1-6; D unresolved. The CDR3 consists of 17 residues. Germline CDR1 SGHDT, CDR2 YYEEEE. V lost 2 bases and J lost 4, with 16 bases in between. The CDR3: CASSLLGQRIYNSPLHF. The CDR3 DNA reads as TGTGCCAGCAGCTTACTTGGCCAGCGAATTTATAATTCACCCCTCCACTTT.

CDR3 coding DNA: TGTGCCAGCTCACTGGGACAGGGGGCAGGTTCACCCCTCCACTTT. Protein sequence: CASSLGQGAGSPLHF. V and J are TRBV18 and TRBJ1-6; TRBD1 agrees at 12 bases. This CDR3 comprises 15 residues. CDR1 KGHSH and CDR2 LQKENI come from the germline V gene. Unmatched junction bases numbered 4, after V lost 4 bases and J lost 9 bases.

This chain connects TRBV20-1 to TRBJ2-3; 7 positions match TRBD1. V gave up 3 bases and J gave up 6 bases; unmatched junction bases: 12. The germline V gene encodes CDR1 DFQATT and CDR2 SNEGSKA (reference sequence). The CDR3 covers 15 residues. CDR3 in DNA: TGCAGTGCTAGTACAACCCGGGACAGCCTCGATACGCAGTATTTT. Translation: CSASTTRDSLDTQYF.

This rearrangement joins TRBV6-5 to TRBJ1-1, with TRBD1 matching 7 bases. Germline values: CDR1 MNHEY, CDR2 SVGAGI. The CDR3 totals 13 residues. With V trimmed by 7 bases and J by 4 bases, 6 bases remained unmatched. CDR3 loop: CASTQTGATEAFF. The DNA for the CDR3 is TGTGCCAGCACCCAAACAGGGGCCACTGAAGCTTTCTTT.

The J gene is TRBJ2-5, the V gene TRBV10-3, with D unclear. Germline CDR1 ENHRY, CDR2 SYGVKD. The CDR3 consists of 13 residues. V was trimmed by 8 bases and J by 1 base, leaving 11 bases between them. CDR3 sequence (DNA): TGTGCCATCGGGCCTGTAGTCCAAGAGACCCAGTACTTC. It translates to CAIGPVVQETQYF.

This chain joins TRBV19 and TRBJ1-6, with D maybe TRBD1 (6 bases). Trimming removed 9 bases at V and 10 bases at J, with 19 bases between. The CDR3 loop spans 14 amino acids. Germline CDR1 is LNHDA and CDR2 is SQIVND (reference sequence). DNA for the CDR3: TGTGCCAGCGAACAGGGAGGGGGGTCATCACCCCTCCACTTT. This codes for CASEQGGGSSPLHF.

The rearrangement uses TRBV5-6 and TRBJ2-5, with 9 bases matching TRBD2. The trim removed 0 bases at V and 4 bases at J, leaving 4 bases unmatched. This CDR3 comprises 15 residues. Per the germline V gene, CDR1 is SGHDT and CDR2 is YYEEEE. In DNA, the CDR3 is TGTGCCAGCAGCTTGGCCGCGCGGGGGGGAGAGACCCAGTACTTC. It encodes CASSLAARGGETQYF.

The chain combines TRBV9 with TRBJ1-1; 7 bases line up with TRBD1. CDR1 SGDLS and CDR2 YYNGEE come from the germline V gene. J was trimmed by 5 bases and V by 4 bases; bases with no gene match: 5. CDR3 size: 13 residues. The CDR3 DNA reads TGTGCCAGCAGCCAACAGGGGTGGACTGAAGCTTTCTTT. This gives the protein CASSQQGWTEAFF.

V gene TRBV5-1 combines with J gene TRBJ2-1, with D unresolved. There are 12 residues in the CDR3. Germline CDR1 and CDR2: SGHRS and YFSETQ. The V end was cut by 0 bases, the J end by 9 bases, with 7 bases between. The CDR3 is CASSLVASEQFF. The CDR3 DNA follows: TGCGCCAGCAGCTTGGTAGCCAGTGAGCAGTTCTTC.

V and J are TRBV2 and TRBJ1-1; the match to TRBD1 covers 8 bases. From germline, CDR1 is SNHLY and CDR2 FYNNEI. V was clipped by 7 bases and J by 3 bases; unmatched bases: 10. The CDR3 is 15 amino acids. CDR3 loop: CASTRQGALDTEAFF. The CDR3 DNA follows: TGTGCCAGCACCAGGCAGGGGGCTCTCGACACTGAAGCTTTCTTT.

Points on this clone: The sample has other DNA sequences that encode this CDR3 too. V usage is TRBV9 and J usage is TRBJ2-2, with 10 bases fitting TRBD2. CDR3 size: 16 residues. Trimming removed 0 bases from V and 4 bases from J; junction bases left unmatched: 3. Germline V CDR1 and CDR2: SGDLS, YYNGEE. Here the CDR3 reads CASSVGSGRATGELFF. CDR3 nucleotide sequence: TGTGCCAGCAGCGTAGGGAGCGGGAGGGCCACCGGGGAGCTGTTTTTT.

The chain employs TRBV12-3 or TRBV12-4 and TRBJ1-2; the D gene is possibly TRBD1 (5 bases). Trimming took 6 bases from V and 4 from J, leaving 12 bases between them. There are 13 residues in the CDR3. The CDR3, as DNA: TGTGCCAGCAGCCTGGGGCAGCTCTATGGCTACACCTTC. Protein: CASSLGQLYGYTF.

The chain has TRBV3-1 (or the pseudogene TRBV3-2) and TRBJ1-3; perhaps TRBD1 as D (5 bases). CDR1 LGHDT and CDR2 YNNKEL come from the germline V gene (reference sequence). V was clipped by 0 bases and J by 0 bases, with 9 bases between them. CDR3 length: 16 amino acids. The CDR3 region is CASSQDRRGSGNTIYF. Here the CDR3 DNA reads TGTGCCAGCAGCCAAGATCGAAGGGGCTCTGGAAACACCATATATTTT.

The rearrangement joins TRBV4-1 to TRBJ2-6; TRBD2 might be the D (7 bases). Per germline, CDR1 MGHRA and CDR2 YSYEKL. Trimming cost V 2 bases and J 3 bases, with 14 bases left between them. There are 17 residues in the CDR3. The CDR3 is CASSQSRGADGANVLTF. The CDR3 nucleotides are TGCGCCAGCAGCCAATCTCGGGGGGCGGATGGGGCCAACGTCCTGACTTTC.

The chain couples TRBV4-3 to TRBJ1-2; 7 nucleotides match TRBD1. The germline V gene encodes CDR1 LGHNA and CDR2 YSLEER. The CDR3 totals 14 residues. Losses at the gene ends were 5 bases for V and 1 base for J; bases not matched to a gene: 4. CDR3 protein: CASSKGQINYGYTF. The CDR3, as DNA: TGCGCCAGCAGCAAGGGACAGATTAACTATGGCTACACCTTC.

For this clone: Other DNA variants within this sample encode the same CDR3. The chain joins TRBV7-2 to TRBJ2-5; D is uncertain. Germline values: CDR1 SGHTA, CDR2 FQGNSA. Trimming took off 4 bases at V and 0 bases at J, with 6 bases between the two ends. The CDR3 contains 13 residues. The CDR3 DNA sequence: TGTGCCAGCAGCTCCGTGTACCAAGAGACCCAGTACTTC. Its translation: CASSSVYQETQYF.

V usage is TRBV4-1 and J usage is TRBJ2-2, with TRBD1 matching 8 bases. V lost 1 base, J lost 6 bases, and 4 bases stayed unmatched. The length of the CDR3 is 15 residues. The germline gives CDR1 MGHRA, CDR2 YSYEKL. CDR3 nucleotides: TGCGCCAGCAGCCAAGCGGACAGGGAGTCCGGGGAGCTGTTTTTT. This encodes CASSQADRESGELFF.

V is TRBV6-2 or TRBV6-3 and J is TRBJ1-1; D not resolved. This CDR3 is built from 16 residues. The germline V and J ends were trimmed by 0 bases and 3 bases, with 14 bases remaining between them. Looked up from germline, CDR1 is MNHEY and CDR2 is SVGEGT. CDR3 residues: CASSYSRPPGDTEAFF. The CDR3 DNA is TGTGCCAGCAGTTACTCTAGGCCACCCGGGGACACTGAAGCTTTCTTT.

This rearrangement joins TRBV18 to TRBJ2-7; a possible D gene is TRBD1 (6 bases). V lost 3 bases and J 5 bases, leaving 14 bases between the germline ends. The CDR3 has 14 residues. Germline values: CDR1 KGHSH, CDR2 LQKENI. CDR3 sequence: CASSPGTLGNEQYF. The CDR3 DNA sequence: TGTGCCAGCTCACCGGGGACACTTGGAAACGAGCAGTACTTC.

The chain has TRBV21-1 and TRBJ1-1; TRBD1, the table's D call, was not compared with the DNA. TRBV21-1 has pseudogene status. This CDR3 is 18 amino acids long. CDR3 coding DNA: TGTGCCAGCAGCAAAGCCGCCAGGGTATGCCAGACCACGATTGAAGCTTTCTTT. As protein: CASSKAARVCQTTIEAFF.

The chain recombines TRBV7-9 with TRBJ2-7, with TRBD2 matching 7 bases. The germline CDR1 and CDR2 sequences are SEHNR and FQNEAQ (reference sequence). J lost 3 bases, V lost 7 bases, and 6 bases had no gene match. This CDR3 spans 13 amino acids. The CDR3 DNA reads TGTGCCAGCAATATAGCGGGCAGCTACGAGCAGTACGTC. Translated: CASNIAGSYEQYV.

J is TRBJ1-1 and V is TRBV12-5; TRBD1 might be the D (5 bases). V was shortened by 2 bases and J by 4 bases, with 8 bases between the two germline ends. Germline lookup yields CDR1 LGHNT and CDR2 FRNRAP. The CDR3 runs 13 residues. The CDR3 bases are TGTGCTAGTGGTTTGTCCGGGGGCACTGAAGCTTTCTTT. Amino acids: CASGLSGGTEAFF.

The rearrangement links TRBV11-3 to TRBJ2-1, with 7 bases lining up with TRBD2. The V gene end was trimmed by 4 bases and the J gene end by 9 bases; junction bases not matched to a gene: 15. The CDR3 has 16 residues. Germline CDR1 is SGHNT and CDR2 is YENEEA. CDR3 sequence: CASSSIPGLKGGEQFF. Written as DNA, the CDR3 is TGTGCCAGCAGCTCAATACCGGGACTAAAAGGCGGTGAGCAGTTCTTC.

CDR3 sequence (DNA): TGTGCCAGCAGTGACTATCCAGGGAACTATGGCTACACCTTC. Its translation: CASSDYPGNYGYTF. The chain joins TRBV6-4 to TRBJ1-2, with D maybe TRBD1 (5 bases). Germline lookup yields CDR1 MRHNA and CDR2 SNTAGT. The CDR3 has 14 amino acids. Trimming took off 1 base at V and 2 bases at J, with 8 bases between the two ends.

The V call is TRBV4-1, the J call TRBJ2-1; 9 nucleotides align to TRBD2. The CDR3 is made up of 16 amino acids. The V gene's germline CDR1 is MGHRA and CDR2 YSYEKL. V was pared by 3 bases and J by 1 base, with 4 bases of the junction left unmatched. This CDR3 reads CASSHPTSGSYNEQFF. The CDR3 DNA is TGCGCCAGCAGCCACCCGACTAGCGGATCCTACAATGAGCAGTTCTTC.

The chain carries TRBV14 and TRBJ2-7; tentatively, D is TRBD1 (6 bases). Germline loops: CDR1 SGHDN, CDR2 FVKESK. This CDR3 comprises 16 residues. Trimming removed 4 bases from V and 0 bases from J, with 16 bases in between. The CDR3 here is CASSPNLRGHSYEQYF. The CDR3 DNA is TGTGCCAGCAGCCCCAACCTCAGGGGACACTCCTACGAGCAGTACTTC. Drawing the rest from reference TRBV14 and TRBJ2-7, the complete variable domain is EAGVTQFPSHSVIEKGQTVTLRCDPISGHDNLYWYRRVMGKEIKFLLHFVKESKQDESGMPNNRFLAERTGGTYSTLKVQPAELEDSGVYFCASSPNLRGHSYEQYFGPGTRLTVT.

The chain has TRBV9 and TRBJ1-1; D call uncertain. The CDR3 consists of 13 residues. Germline V gene lookup returns CDR1 SGDLS and CDR2 YYNGEE. Trimming cost V 1 base and J 7 bases, with 11 bases left between them. The CDR3 bases are TGTGCCAGCAGCGTAAGGGCGGAGGTTGAAGCTTTCTTT. Protein sequence: CASSVRAEVEAFF.

J is TRBJ1-1 and V is TRBV18; D is uncertain. V was cut by 3 bases and J by 7 bases, with 15 bases left in between. This CDR3 has 14 amino acids. CDR1 is KGHSH, CDR2 LQKENI, per germline. CDR3 region: CASSPRQGHFEAFF. In DNA, the CDR3 is TGTGCCAGCTCACCCCGACAAGGTCACTTTGAAGCTTTCTTT.

The chain recombines TRBV30 with TRBJ2-1; TRBD2 aligns across 7 bases. Germline values: CDR1 GTSNPN, CDR2 SVGIG (reference sequence). Trimming at V came to 2 bases and at J to 9 bases, leaving 10 bases not matched to a gene. The CDR3 is made up of 14 amino acids. The CDR3 loop reads CAWSRSGTKAEQFF. The CDR3 nucleotides are TGTGCCTGGAGTCGGAGCGGGACTAAAGCTGAGCAGTTCTTC.

The J gene is TRBJ2-7, the V gene TRBV5-4; TRBD2 aligns across 8 bases. Looked up from germline, CDR1 is SGHNT and CDR2 is YYREEE (reference sequence). V lost 4 bases, J lost 6 bases, and 3 bases stayed unmatched. There are 12 residues in the CDR3. The CDR3 loop is CASSPGGFEQYF. Here the CDR3 DNA reads TGTGCCAGCAGCCCGGGGGGGTTCGAGCAGTACTTC.